Listed below are T cell receptor beta chains from one sample, sequenced in a study of vaccination and CD4 T cells after COVID-19. These receptors have no known antigen. TCRdb re-called the PCR reads with MiXCR, one entry per CDR3 protein. The table shows about 12,000 distinct CDR3 sequences, with approximately 51% occurring only once. The specimen sequenced was CD4+ T cells from blood, cultured in vitro. The receptors originated from a human donor who had recovered from COVID-19. The CDR3 runs from the conserved cysteine through the conserved F or W. The D gene is left open where the match is weak. Clone size is given for some rows only: seen once, a few or many times, or a class if the clone is expanded.

j_call | d_call | clone_size | v_call | cdr3_aa | cdr3_nt
TRBJ1-1 | TRBD1 | NA | TRBV6-2/TRBV6-3 | CASSLFDRVNTEAFF | TGTGCCAGCAGCCTCTTCGACAGGGTGAACACTGAAGCTTTCTTT
TRBJ1-6 | TRBD1 | once | TRBV6-2/TRBV6-3 | CATRDRTGSPLHF | TGTGCCACACGGGACAGGACTGGATCACCCCTCCACTTT
TRBJ1-5 | NA | few | TRBV6-1 | CASTHLRQPQHF | TGTGCCAGCACCCACTTGCGCCAGCCCCAGCATTTT
TRBJ1-5 | NA | NA | TRBV2 | CASSEGRQSNQPQHF | TGTGCCAGCAGTGAAGGACGGCAAAGCAATCAGCCCCAGCATTTT
TRBJ1-1 | NA | NA | TRBV23-1 | CASSRWQGSLGKAFF | TGCGCCAGCAGTCGATGGCAGGGCAGCCTCGGTAAAGCTTTCTTT
TRBJ2-7 | TRBD2 | NA | TRBV12-3/TRBV12-4 | CASSSSGGTNEQYF | TGTGCCAGCAGTTCCTCGGGGGGTACAAACGAGCAGTACTTC
TRBJ1-2 | NA | NA | TRBV5-1 | CASSFKGDYGYTF | TGCGCCAGCAGCTTCAAGGGGGACTATGGCTACACCTTC
TRBJ1-1 | NA | once | TRBV11-2 | CASSPPRGEAFF | TGTGCCAGCAGTCCGCCTCGAGGAGAAGCTTTCTTT
TRBJ2-6 | NA | few | TRBV20-1 | CSASQFSGANVLTF | TGCAGTGCTAGTCAATTCTCTGGGGCCAACGTCCTGACTTTC
TRBJ2-4 | TRBD2 | NA | TRBV6-2/TRBV6-3 | CASVVRLAGGGSAKNIQYF | TGTGCCAGCGTCGTCCGACTAGCGGGGGGGGGTTCAGCCAAAAACATTCAGTACTTC
TRBJ1-1 | NA | NA | TRBV6-5 | CASSYSLTLMNTEAFF | TGTGCCAGCAGTTACTCCTTGACCCTGATGAACACTGAAGCTTTCTTT
TRBJ2-1 | NA | NA | TRBV20-1 | CSARDDRTWEQFF | TGCAGTGCTAGAGATGACAGAACATGGGAGCAGTTCTTC
TRBJ2-7 | TRBD1 | NA | TRBV6-1 | CASSEAPGQGAYEQYF | TGTGCCAGCAGTGAAGCTCCGGGACAGGGGGCATACGAGCAGTACTTC
TRBJ2-2 | NA | NA | TRBV6-2/TRBV6-3 | CASSYSKTSINTGELFF | TGTGCCAGCAGTTACTCGAAGACCTCAATTAACACCGGGGAGCTGTTTTTT
TRBJ2-1 | TRBD2 | NA | TRBV2 | CASSESLAGGNEQFF | TGTGCCAGCAGTGAAAGCCTAGCGGGAGGCAATGAGCAGTTCTTC
TRBJ1-2 | TRBD1 | few | TRBV6-5 | CASSSNTGGGGYTF | TGTGCCAGCAGTTCCAATACAGGGGGCGGTGGCTACACCTTC
TRBJ1-5 | NA | NA | TRBV28 | CASSPGRNNQPQHF | TGTGCCAGCAGCCCGGGACGAAACAATCAGCCCCAGCATTTT
TRBJ2-2 | NA | NA | TRBV12-3/TRBV12-4 | CASSPARNTGELFF | TGTGCCAGCAGTCCCGCACGAAACACCGGGGAGCTGTTTTTT
TRBJ2-7 | NA | NA | TRBV6-1 | CATRGASTYEQYF | TGTGCCACTCGGGGGGCTTCCACCTACGAGCAGTACTTC
TRBJ1-1 | NA | NA | TRBV6-2/TRBV6-3 | CASSPDSPNTEAFF | TGTGCCAGCAGTCCGGACAGCCCGAACACTGAAGCTTTCTTT
TRBJ1-1 | NA | few | TRBV6-2/TRBV6-3 | CASSYRHREVVNTEAFF | TGTGCCAGCAGTTACCGACACAGGGAGGTTGTGAACACTGAAGCTTTCTTT
TRBJ2-1 | TRBD2 | NA | TRBV15 | CATSRDLGSGSEKFWNEQFF | TGTGCCACCAGCAGAGATCTGGGTAGCGGGAGCGAGAAATTCTGGAATGAGCAGTTCTTC
TRBJ1-1 | NA | few | TRBV7-9 | CASRDTGTPEAFF | TGTGCCAGCAGGGATACAGGGACTCCTGAAGCTTTCTTT
TRBJ2-2 | NA | few | TRBV20-1 | CSARDVGGNTGELFF | TGCAGTGCTAGAGACGTGGGAGGGAACACCGGGGAGCTGTTTTTT
TRBJ2-5 | NA | NA | TRBV5-5 | CASSLGHSDQETQYF | TGTGCCAGCAGCTTGGGACATTCGGACCAAGAGACCCAGTACTTC
TRBJ1-5 | NA | NA | TRBV20-1 | CSAAQGARNQPQHF | TGCAGTGCTGCGCAGGGTGCGCGCAATCAGCCCCAGCATTTT
TRBJ1-5 | NA | NA | TRBV3-1 | CASSGSRNQPQHF | TGTGCCAGCAGTGGCAGTCGCAATCAGCCCCAGCATTTT
TRBJ2-1 | TRBD2 | NA | TRBV19 | CASTLSGSAYNEQFF | TGTGCCAGTACCCTTAGCGGGAGTGCCTACAATGAGCAGTTCTTC
TRBJ2-1 | NA | NA | TRBV12-3/TRBV12-4 | CASWQGYNEQFF | TGTGCCAGTTGGCAGGGCTACAATGAGCAGTTCTTC
TRBJ1-5 | NA | NA | TRBV6-4 | CASSLEGDQPQHF | TGTGCCAGCAGTCTCGAGGGGGATCAGCCCCAGCATTTT
TRBJ2-5 | NA | NA | TRBV10-1 | CASSLGRSQETQYF | TGCGCCAGCAGTCTTGGTAGGAGCCAAGAGACCCAGTACTTC
TRBJ1-1 | NA | few | TRBV20-1 | CSAILPGGTEAFF | TGCAGTGCTATCCTACCCGGCGGGACTGAAGCTTTCTTT
TRBJ1-5 | TRBD1 | NA | TRBV19 | CASSIRDRVAQPQHF | TGTGCCAGTAGTATTCGGGACAGGGTTGCTCAGCCCCAGCATTTT
TRBJ2-5 | TRBD2 | few | TRBV5-1 | CASSLGLAGASGYQETQYF | TGCGCCAGCAGCTTGGGGCTAGCGGGGGCCTCCGGGTACCAAGAGACCCAGTACTTC
TRBJ1-1 | NA | few | TRBV6-2/TRBV6-3 | CASSYDGNTEAFF | TGTGCCAGCAGTTACGACGGGAACACTGAAGCTTTCTTT
TRBJ1-6 | NA | NA | TRBV28 | CASSPSGTSYNSPLHF | TGTGCCAGCAGTCCCTCGGGGACCTCCTATAATTCACCCCTCCACTTT
TRBJ1-2 | TRBD1 | NA | TRBV6-2/TRBV6-3 | CASSQTGSYGYTF | TGTGCCAGCAGTCAGACAGGGTCCTATGGCTACACCTTC
TRBJ2-3 | TRBD1 | few | TRBV20-1 | CSARADGTASTDTQYF | TGCAGTGCTAGAGCTGATGGGACAGCTAGCACAGATACGCAGTATTTT
TRBJ1-5 | NA | NA | TRBV28 | CASSLMTVVMPQHF | TGTGCCAGCAGTTTAATGACGGTTGTTATGCCCCAGCATTTT
TRBJ2-7 | TRBD2 | NA | TRBV20-1 | CSATFAGLAGAYEQYF | TGCAGTGCCACCTTTGCGGGACTAGCGGGAGCCTACGAGCAGTACTTC
TRBJ2-3 | TRBD2 | NA | TRBV20-1 | CSAPGTSVSDTQYF | TGCAGTGCCCCCGGGACTAGCGTTTCAGATACGCAGTATTTT
TRBJ2-7 | TRBD1 | few | TRBV6-2/TRBV6-3 | CASRPGGDYEQYF | TGTGCCAGCAGACCAGGGGGCGATTACGAGCAGTACTTC
TRBJ1-6 | NA | NA | TRBV12-3/TRBV12-4 | CASTSGTYNSPLHF | TGTGCCAGCACCTCCGGGACCTATAATTCACCCCTCCACTTT
TRBJ2-4 | TRBD2 | NA | TRBV29-1 | CSVEAASGRNEVKNIQYF | TGCAGCGTTGAAGCGGCTAGCGGGAGGAACGAGGTCAAAAACATTCAGTACTTC
TRBJ2-7 | TRBD2 | NA | TRBV7-2 | CASSAGLAGTYEQYF | TGTGCCAGCAGCGCTGGACTAGCGGGAACCTACGAGCAGTACTTC
TRBJ1-1 | TRBD1 | NA | TRBV27 | CASSSGTGGSKTEAFF | TGTGCCAGCAGTTCCGGGACAGGGGGCTCGAAGACTGAAGCTTTCTTT
TRBJ1-1 | TRBD1 | NA | TRBV2 | CASRLDRDGTEAFF | TGTGCCAGCAGACTAGACAGGGATGGGACTGAAGCTTTCTTT
TRBJ2-5 | NA | NA | TRBV7-9 | CASSLTSTTLGETQYF | TGTGCCAGCAGCTTAACGTCGACTACTTTGGGAGAGACCCAGTACTTC
TRBJ1-5 | NA | NA | TRBV19 | CASTPEGDQPQHF | TGTGCCAGTACCCCGGAGGGTGATCAGCCCCAGCATTTT
TRBJ1-1 | NA | few | TRBV20-1 | CSARRVNTEAFF | TGCAGTGCTAGAAGAGTGAACACTGAAGCTTTCTTT
TRBJ2-1 | TRBD2 | few | TRBV6-2/TRBV6-3 | CASLVDGGGRNEQFF | TGTGCCAGCCTGGTGGACGGGGGGGGCCGGAATGAGCAGTTCTTC
TRBJ1-2 | NA | NA | TRBV4-3 | CASSPGRWESRGYTF | TGCGCCAGCAGCCCCGGTCGTTGGGAGTCGCGTGGCTACACCTTC
TRBJ1-1 | TRBD1 | NA | TRBV7-3 | CASSQQGGGNTEAFF | TGTGCCAGCAGTCAACAGGGGGGAGGGAACACTGAAGCTTTCTTT
TRBJ1-1 | NA | NA | TRBV27 | CASSRGRVFDEAFF | TGTGCCAGCAGCAGGGGCAGGGTATTCGATGAAGCTTTCTTT